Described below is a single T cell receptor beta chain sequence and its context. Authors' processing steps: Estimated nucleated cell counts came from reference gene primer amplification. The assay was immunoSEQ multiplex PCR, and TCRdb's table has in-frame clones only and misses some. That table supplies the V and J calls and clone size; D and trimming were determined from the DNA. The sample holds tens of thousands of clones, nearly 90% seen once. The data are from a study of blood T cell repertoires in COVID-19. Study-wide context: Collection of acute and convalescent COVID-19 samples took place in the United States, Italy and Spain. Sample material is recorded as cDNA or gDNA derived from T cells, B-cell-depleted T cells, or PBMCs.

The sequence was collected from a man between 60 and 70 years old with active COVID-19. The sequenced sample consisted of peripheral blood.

As DNA, the CDR3 is TGTGCCAGCAGTCGAGGGGGCGCCGACACCGGGGAGCTGTTTTTT. This encodes CASSRGGADTGELFF. The chain employs TRBV6-5 and TRBJ2-2; 7 nucleotides line up with TRBD1. J gave up 3 bases and V 5 bases, and 6 bases lay outside the gene matches. There are 15 residues in the CDR3. Germline V gene lookup returns CDR1 MNHEY and CDR2 SVGAGI.